This record covers a single T cell receptor beta chain. No cognate antigen has been identified for it. The record has no base qualities; no much larger clone is one base away. Library creation used the immunoSEQ multiplex PCR assay. The multiplex PCR relied on a mix of 60 forward primers for TCR Vbeta segments and 13 reverse primers for TCR Jbeta segments. The CDR3 region of rearranged TCR beta genes was amplified from genomic DNA with a multiplex PCR assay. The Illumina HiSeq System was used to sequence the amplified TCR beta libraries as 87-base-pair reads. In the original analysis: A later analysis counted approximately 76 million unique TCR beta chains across the 700 or so repertoires, and roughly 9.9 million of these chains were shared by at least two donors. To remove PCR and sequencing errors, raw reads were error-corrected and collapsed into unique sequences using a nearest-neighbor algorithm that merged closely related sequences. V, D and J gene segments were assigned by aligning CDR3 sequences to IMGT reference sequences. For a sequence to be retained, a match of at least six nucleotides was required to both a V gene segment and a J gene segment. A rearrangement counted as productive if the CDR3 had no stop codons and remained in frame with V and J, and every other rearrangement counted as non-productive. Following IMGT convention, CDR3 was defined as the stretch from the second conserved V-encoded cysteine to the conserved J-encoded phenylalanine. The earlier analysis of some 580 of the donors excluded any sequence lacking an unambiguous match to a single V gene segment. In an earlier analysis of 587 of the donors, V segments were called functional above 56.7% productive rearrangements and were called segregating when the between-donor standard deviation exceeded 5%. A statistical classification framework was developed to diagnose cytomegalovirus status using the catalog of TCR beta chain sequences. V and J gene assignment, in a later analysis, came from comparing TCR nucleotide sequences with IMGT/GENE-DB human TR gene sequences. A later analysis assigned CDR3 sequences and most-parsimonious VDJ recombination scenarios with the TCRdist pipeline. A later analysis defined each TCR beta chain by its CDR3 amino acid sequence plus V-gene family, and excluded reads lacking a unique V-gene family. A later analysis removed 550 to 650 highly shared, low-generation-probability nucleotide sequences to deal with suspected cross-contamination and a sequencing artifact. In a later analysis, a clonal expansion index was calculated for each public chain from normalized within-repertoire ranks of inferred template counts. Generation probabilities in a later analysis came from a VDJ recombination model fitted to out-of-frame rearrangements, and those results were checked against IGoR. A later analysis scored TCR-TCR, TCR-HLA and TCR-CMV co-occurrence with hypergeometric tests, applying a repertoire-size bias correction to TCR pairs. In a later analysis, false discovery rates were estimated by permuting HLA or CMV assignments 20 times. In a later analysis, co-occurring TCRs were grouped with DBSCAN, and TCRdist sequence similarity was added when clustering was performed within HLA-allele-positive subsets. Repertoires with fewer than 30,000 or more than 120,000 public chains, plus five repertoires with anomalous nucleotide sharing, were excluded from co-occurrence clustering. TCRdb obtained this table from immuneACCESS and retained in-frame rearrangements with V and J assigned. These tables miss some clones; where compared with another copy, unresolved V genes account for less than half of the shortfall, and the remainder is unexplained. Clonal size and the V and J genes are those of that table, whereas D and trimming came from the DNA. The sample table contains 100,000 to 150,000 clones; only one count was recorded for 15% to 20% of them. The biggest ten clones account for about 3% of the sample.

The data were obtained in a study of cytomegalovirus exposure and HLA in healthy donors (TCRdb year 2017). About the investigation overall: According to an earlier analysis of 587 of the donors, about 179 million T cells yielded some 110 million unique TCR beta sequences and around 300 Gb of sequence data. Rather than using new phenotypic data, the later analysis identified candidate immune exposures from TCR beta sequences and from how often those sequences occurred across donors. Genome-wide SNP genotypes for about 65% of the roughly 670 donors were used in a later genetic analysis, which treated that subset as a discovery cohort. In addition to the first cohort of 650 to 800 subjects, a separate validation cohort of around 110 different subjects was used. Class I and class II HLA loci were covered by the typing at four-digit resolution. An earlier analysis of 500 to 750 of the donors applied high-throughput TCR beta sequencing to assess whether each TCR beta V gene segment acted as functional or pseudogenic. Typing coverage varied by locus: 629-630 donors for A, B, C, DRB1 and DQB1; approximately 560 for DQA1; about 570 for DPA1; around 490 for DPB1. A later analysis re-analyzed previously published TCR beta repertoires from 650 to 800 donors and added high-resolution HLA genotyping to study TCR occurrence patterns. To predict cytomegalovirus infection status, the study combined high-throughput TCR immunosequencing, statistical association of individual TCRs with disease status, and machine learning. All discovery cohort repertoires had been generated on a single sequencing platform. The study was designed to test whether signatures of past pathogen exposure could be identified by cataloging public T cell receptors. Roughly 5 DR-DQ haplotypes were handled as single units for association and clustering, since linkage in the cohort was strong. The study used immunosequencing to profile the T cell repertoires of around 600 subjects and linked those repertoires to cytomegalovirus serostatus. Donor age, sex, ethnicity and CMV serostatus were compiled alongside the repertoire data. Roughly 300 gigabases of sequencing data and 70 million to 100 million unique TCR sequences were included in an early release covering roughly 600 HLA-typed donors. Among the approximately 420 genotyped donors, approximately 82% belonged to the genetic ancestry cluster associated with self-reported Caucasian donors. Among 300 to 500 genotyped donors of the cohort, an average of approximately 220,000 unique TCR beta nucleotide sequences was sequenced per donor, of which 15% to 20% were non-productive.

What the research found in general, with its limitations: Because the 87-base-pair reads could not distinguish some IMGT-functional V segments, including TRBV6-2 and TRBV6-3, those segments were excluded. The study gave a list of more than 150 TCR beta chains associated with cytomegalovirus. According to a later analysis, TCR association rates differed among HLA loci, with DRB1 alleles showing the most associated TCRs and HLA-C alleles showing the fewest. The classifier was reported to diagnose cytomegalovirus status with high specificity and sensitivity in both the original cohort and the validation cohort. In an earlier analysis of some 540 of the donors, most TCR beta V segments appeared in productive rearrangements about 90% or about 30% of the time, broadly matching IMGT annotations. For the cohort, immune exposure information was limited to CMV serostatus. Most TCR sequences were seen in very few donors, while some public TCRs were found in many individuals. A later genetic analysis reported fewer N-insertions in productive TCRs among donors in an Asian-associated ancestry cluster than the roughly 700-donor mean. A later analysis reported that several top co-occurrence clusters appeared linked to parvovirus B19, influenza, CMV and Epstein-Barr virus. At a false discovery rate of 0.05, a later analysis linked around 15,000 TCR beta sequences to specific HLA alleles. The authors suggested that the approach could potentially be extended to other disease states and immunological phenotypes. A few of the identified cytomegalovirus-associated TCR beta chains were confirmed in vitro to be specific for cytomegalovirus antigens. A cluster of highly shared sequence variants was judged likely to represent a technical artifact of the sequencing pipeline. Correlated functional status among segregating V segments might reflect linkage disequilibrium, but an unknown experimental factor could not be ruled out. Compared with equally common non-associated chains, HLA-associated TCR beta chains in a later analysis were more clonally expanded and had lower generation probabilities. Most CMV-associated TCR beta chains appeared to be HLA-restricted in a later analysis, and the HLA associations seemed to be driven largely by CMV exposure. HLA typing was unavailable for some donors at each locus, so association tests used only the typed subset. V-gene and J-gene trimming of TCR beta chains was associated with a missense DCLRE1C variant in a later genetic analysis, and the association was replicated in an independent cohort. Assigning TCR associations to individual alleles was difficult when HLA alleles, especially DR and DQ, strongly co-occurred. Sequencing depth was assumed to be roughly uniform across donors in the presence/absence analyses, though that assumption may not hold. This cohort had only TCR beta chains sequenced, and the lack of alpha or paired-chain data limited which features could be detected. Because counts were too low, some 17 rarely observed V segments, including chromosome 9 orphons, were left out of the earlier analysis of 500 to 650 of the donors. A further reported finding was that TCR beta sequences accurately predicted the HLA-A and HLA-B alleles for most subjects in the first cohort.

V loses 1 base at its end and J loses 0 bases; junction bases beyond the gene matches: 6. From its cysteine to its phenylalanine, the CDR3 spans 18 amino acids. Left in the record is the CDR3 DNA by itself, 54 bases read in frame from the first base. Sequences MNHNS (CDR1) and SASEGT (CDR2) are obtained from the germline V gene. In total, approximately 700 healthy bone marrow donors made up the cohort. At the time of sampling, all cohort members were nominally healthy, though unrecorded immune exposures were likely present. The donor was CMV seropositive and was included in the group of approximately 310 seropositive cohort members. A peripheral blood sample was collected from each donor, and TCR beta sequencing was performed on peripheral blood mononuclear cells. The Qiagen DNeasy Blood Extraction Kit was used to extract genomic DNA from the blood cell samples.

Input material: PBMCs. In this chain, TRBV6-1 is recombined with TRBJ1-2; 12 middle bases align to TRBD1. The receptor was isolated from a female donor in good health and CMV-seropositive. The sequenced DNA: TGTGCCAGCAGTGAAGTTCGGGACAGGGGGCGTTCTAACTATGGCTACACCTTC. This yields the protein CASSEVRDRGRSNYGYTF.